The text below deals with one T cell receptor beta chain. CDR3 length equals 15 residues. Trimming removed 2 bases at V and 4 bases at J, with 15 bases between. CDR1 MNHEY and CDR2 SVGEGT come from the germline V gene. This record comes from a study of T cell repertoires in cytomegalovirus infection. From the reads, TCRdb called clonotypes with MiXCR, one entry per CDR3 protein. Of about 320,000 distinct CDR3 sequences listed, more than 9% were seen once; the top ten hold 3.5% to 4.5%. This sequence joins TRBV6-2 or TRBV6-3 and TRBJ2-7; D may be TRBD1 (5 bases). The sequenced material came from PBMCs. This TCR was recovered from a human donor in good health (CMV status not recorded). Some clones in this sample may be carry-over from other donors' samples. CDR3 in amino acids: CASSYRGPRWYEQYF. The DNA for the CDR3 is TGTGCCAGCAGTTACAGGGGCCCGAGGTGGTACGAGCAGTACTTC.